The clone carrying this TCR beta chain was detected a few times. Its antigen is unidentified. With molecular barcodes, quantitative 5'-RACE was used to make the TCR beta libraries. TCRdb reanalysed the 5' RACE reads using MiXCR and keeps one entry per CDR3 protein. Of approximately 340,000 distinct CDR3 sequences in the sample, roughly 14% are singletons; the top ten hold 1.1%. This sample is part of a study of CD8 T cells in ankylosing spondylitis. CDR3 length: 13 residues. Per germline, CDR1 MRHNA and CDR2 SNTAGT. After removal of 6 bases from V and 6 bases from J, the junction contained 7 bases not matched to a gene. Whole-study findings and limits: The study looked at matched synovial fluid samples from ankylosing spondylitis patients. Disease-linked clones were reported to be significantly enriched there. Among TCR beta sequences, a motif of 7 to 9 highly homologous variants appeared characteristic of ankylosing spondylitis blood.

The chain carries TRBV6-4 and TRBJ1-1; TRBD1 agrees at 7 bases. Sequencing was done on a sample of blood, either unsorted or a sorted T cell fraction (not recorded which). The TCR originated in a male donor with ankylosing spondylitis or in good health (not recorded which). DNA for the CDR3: TGTGCCAGCAGGGGGACAGCGAGCGCTGAAGCTTTCTTT. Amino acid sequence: CASRGTASAEAFF.